Included here is one T cell receptor (beta chain) sequence, with context. Authors' data handling: The assay estimated nucleated cells by amplifying reference gene primers. TCRdb keeps only in-frame clones here, not all; method: immunoSEQ multiplex PCR. D and trimming were read from the DNA, whereas the V and J calls and clone size are those reported in that table. The data show around 50,000 clones, less than 95% seen once. The data belong to a study of blood T cell repertoires in COVID-19. Turning to the study itself: From the United States, Italy and Spain came samples of acute and convalescent COVID-19. PBMCs, B-cell-depleted T cells, or T cells provided the cDNA or gDNA that made up the material.

This receptor was obtained from a human donor in a cohort sampled during active COVID-19. Sequenced sample: peripheral blood.

This CDR3 is CASSLGLAGETQYF. The CDR3 DNA follows: TGTGCCAGCAGTTTAGGACTAGCTGGAGAGACCCAGTACTTC. The chain couples TRBV27 to TRBJ2-5, with TRBD2 matching 8 bases. This CDR3 contains 14 residues. J lost 4 bases, V lost 2 bases, and 3 bases had no gene match. Germline V lookup: CDR1 MNHEY, CDR2 SMNVEV (reference sequence).